The clone carrying this TCR beta chain was observed a few times. Its antigen is not known. The data were produced by immunoSEQ multiplex PCR, yet TCRdb's version contains in-frame clones alone and is incomplete. This sample yields roughly 15,000 clones, of which 75% to 90% are seen a single time; approximately 10% belongs to the top ten. The data derive from a study of T cell repertoires in ileal Crohn's disease. The germline V gene encodes CDR1 LNHNV and CDR2 YYDKDF (reference sequence). There are 17 residues in the CDR3. Trimming cost V 0 bases and J 2 bases; bases outside gene matches: 7. Findings and caveats of the study: High-frequency clones were more common in sorted CD8 than CD4 cells. Clonal expansions were more frequent in active smokers than non-smokers at surgery.

The chain employs TRBV15 and TRBJ2-7, with 10 bases matching TRBD2. The clonotype comes from an adult with Crohn's disease. Specimen: ileal tissue. The CDR3 bases are TGTGCCACCAGCAGAGAAAGAATAGCGGGAGGCACCTACGAGCAGTACTTC. Its protein product is CATSRERIAGGTYEQYF.